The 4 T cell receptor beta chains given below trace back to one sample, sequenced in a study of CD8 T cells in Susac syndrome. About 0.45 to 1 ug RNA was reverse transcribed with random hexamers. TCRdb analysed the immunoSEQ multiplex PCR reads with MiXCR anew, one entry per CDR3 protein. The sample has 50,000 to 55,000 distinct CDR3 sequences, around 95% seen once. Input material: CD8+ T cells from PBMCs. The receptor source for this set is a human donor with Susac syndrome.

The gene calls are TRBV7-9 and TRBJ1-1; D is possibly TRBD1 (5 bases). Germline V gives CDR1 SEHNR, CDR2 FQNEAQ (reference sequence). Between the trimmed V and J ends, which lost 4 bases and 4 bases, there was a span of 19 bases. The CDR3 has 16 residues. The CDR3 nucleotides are TGTGCCAGCAGCTCCCCGTTGGGTGGGGGGGGCACTGAAGCTTTCTTT. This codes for CASSSPLGGGGTEAFF.

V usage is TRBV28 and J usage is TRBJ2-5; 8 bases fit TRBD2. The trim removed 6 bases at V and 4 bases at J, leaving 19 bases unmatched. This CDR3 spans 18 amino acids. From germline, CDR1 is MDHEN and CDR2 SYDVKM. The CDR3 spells CASSRRTSPFSPSETQYF. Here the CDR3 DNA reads TGTGCCAGCAGCCGTCGGACTAGCCCTTTTTCCCCATCAGAGACCCAGTACTTC.

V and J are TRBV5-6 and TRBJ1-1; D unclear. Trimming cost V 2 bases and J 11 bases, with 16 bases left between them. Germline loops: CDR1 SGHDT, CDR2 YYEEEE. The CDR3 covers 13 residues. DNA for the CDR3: TGTGCCAGCAGCTTTGAAAGTGCCCTTGGGGCTTTCTTT. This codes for CASSFESALGAFF.

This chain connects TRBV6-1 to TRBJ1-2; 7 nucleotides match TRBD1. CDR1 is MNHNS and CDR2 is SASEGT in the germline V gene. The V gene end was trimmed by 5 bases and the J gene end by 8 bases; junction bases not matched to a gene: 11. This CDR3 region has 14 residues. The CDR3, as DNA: TGTGCCAGCAGTTGGGACAGCCCTACGAGAGGCTACACCTTC. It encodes CASSWDSPTRGYTF.